This T cell receptor (beta chain) was sequenced for a study of shared clonotypes between healthy human individuals. Study as a whole: Every donor yielded three CD4 naive, three CD4 memory, two CD8 naive and one CD8 memory plate.

Trimming took 3 bases from V and 5 from J, leaving 8 bases between them. The CDR3 covers 13 residues. Per the germline V gene, CDR1 is KGHSH and CDR2 is LQKENI. Sequenced by immunoSEQ multiplex PCR; TCRdb stores in-frame clones only, minus some. The table shows some 1.5 million clones, with under 99% occurring only once. The V gene is TRBV18, the J gene TRBJ2-1; no firm D call. Sequencing input: naive CD4+ T cells sorted from blood. Subset meaning: CD45RA+ positively selected. The source of this sequence is a man aged 30 to 45 in good health. CDR3 DNA: TGTGCCAGCTCACCTCAGACCCACAATGAGCAGTTCTTC. Encoded protein: CASSPQTHNEQFF.